The 14 T cell receptor beta chains below all came from one sample that was sequenced in a study of T-cell reconstitution after alpha-beta-depleted transplantation in children. Preparation of the TCRbeta library used unique molecular identifiers. TCRdb re-called the PCR reads through MiXCR, storing one row per CDR3 protein. The sample records a few hundred thousand distinct CDR3 sequences, 9.5% to 15% being singletons. Material: PBMCs from the stem cell graft donor, obtained from the stem cell graft. The receptors were sampled from a human donor who donated a stem cell graft to a child with combined immunodeficiency.

The chain recombines TRBV29-1 with TRBJ2-1; D is uncertain. This CDR3 contains 13 residues. Per germline, CDR1 SQVTM and CDR2 ANQGSEA. Trimming took off 4 bases at V and 5 bases at J, with 12 bases between the two ends. The CDR3 region has the DNA TGCAGCGTTGCTGGGAATTGGAACAATGAGCAGTTCTTC. It specifies CSVAGNWNNEQFF.

This clonotype was counted a few times. This chain connects TRBV18 to TRBJ1-1; possible D gene TRBD1, 6 bases. The germline V gene encodes CDR1 KGHSH and CDR2 LQKENI. Trimming took off 8 bases at V and 0 bases at J, with 22 bases between the two ends. This CDR3 region has 17 residues. In nucleotides, the CDR3 is TGTGCCAGCCGACAGGTATATAAGACACGATTGAACACTGAAGCTTTCTTT. This codes for CASRQVYKTRLNTEAFF. Using reference TRBV18 and TRBJ1-1 for the parts outside the CDR3, the full variable domain is NAGVMQNPRHLVRRRGQEARLRCSPMKGHSHVYWYRQLPEEGLKFMVYLQKENIIDESGMPKERFSAEFPKEGPSILRIQQVVRGDSAAYFCASRQVYKTRLNTEAFFGQGTRLTVV.

This clonotype was seen ten or more times. The chain couples TRBV12-3 or TRBV12-4 to TRBJ2-7; 9 bases are shared with TRBD2. This CDR3 is built from 14 residues. J lost 4 bases, V lost 3 bases, and 4 bases had no gene match. The CDR3, as DNA: TGTGCCAGCAGTTTTGGGCTAGCGGGGTACGAGCAGTACTTC. Its protein product is CASSFGLAGYEQYF.

The sample holds a few counts of this clonotype. The chain links TRBV4-3 to TRBJ2-1; weak D call: TRBD1 (5 bases). The ends were cut back, 5 bases at V and 0 bases at J, with 20 bases in the middle. Germline V gene lookup returns CDR1 LGHNA and CDR2 YSLEER. This CDR3 region has 18 residues. The CDR3 spells CASSSQVSRQSSYNEQFF. The CDR3 region has the DNA TGCGCCAGCAGCTCCCAGGTTAGCCGACAGAGCTCCTACAATGAGCAGTTCTTC.

This clonotype has at least ten counts. The chain links TRBV4-3 to TRBJ2-7, with 11 positions matching TRBD2. CDR3 size: 14 residues. Per germline, CDR1 LGHNA and CDR2 YSLEER. V trimming: 4 bases; J trimming: 3 bases; junction bases outside the gene matches: 2. For the CDR3, the DNA is TGCGCCAGCAGCCTACTAGCGGGGGACTACGAGCAGTACTTC. It encodes CASSLLAGDYEQYF.

For the CDR3, the DNA is TGCAGCGTTGAAGTAGTGCCCAGCTCCTACAATGAGCAGTTCTTC. Its translation is CSVEVVPSSYNEQFF. This chain links TRBV29-1 with TRBJ2-1; the D is unclear. The CDR3 has 15 residues. Germline CDR1 SQVTM, CDR2 ANQGSEA. V shed 1 base and J shed 0 bases, with 10 bases lying between them.

The chain couples TRBV7-8 to TRBJ1-6, with D unresolved. The ends were cut back, 5 bases at V and 0 bases at J, with 11 bases in the middle. Per the germline V gene, CDR1 is SGHVS and CDR2 is FQNEAQ. This CDR3 contains 16 residues. In DNA form, the CDR3 reads TGTGCCAGCAGCGAGTCGGGGAGCTCCTATAATTCACCCCTCCACTTT. This translates into CASSESGSSYNSPLHF.

Many counts were recorded for this clonotype. The chain employs TRBV12-3 or TRBV12-4 and TRBJ2-1; 10 nucleotides align to TRBD2. The V and J ends lost 3 bases and 4 bases, in that order; junction bases with no gene match: 9. CDR3 length equals 17 residues. The CDR3 is CASSFEGLAGAYNEQFF. CDR3 DNA sequence: TGTGCCAGCAGTTTCGAGGGGCTAGCGGGAGCTTACAATGAGCAGTTCTTC.

CDR3 DNA sequence: TGTGCCAGCAGCGAGACCCCAGGGAACTCGGGCAACATTCAGTACTTC. Translated, it gives CASSETPGNSGNIQYF. This chain connects TRBV9 to TRBJ2-4; a possible D gene is TRBD1 (5 bases). V lost 3 bases to trimming and J lost 7 bases, with 20 bases between them. This CDR3 has 16 residues. Germline lookup yields CDR1 SGDLS and CDR2 YYNGEE.

This clonotype turned up a few times. The rearrangement joins TRBV7-2 to TRBJ1-6; the D gene is possibly TRBD1 (6 bases). The CDR3 has 13 amino acids. Trimming removed 5 bases at V and 14 bases at J, with 16 bases between. Germline CDR1 SGHTA, CDR2 FQGNSA. For the CDR3, the DNA is TGTGCCAGCAGCCCGAGACAGGCTGGGGCCCTCCACTTT. The encoded protein is CASSPRQAGALHF.

This clonotype has only a few counts. The CDR3 bases are TGTGCCAGCAGCCCGGGACAGACGAACACCGGGGAGCTGTTTTTT. It is translated as CASSPGQTNTGELFF. This sequence joins TRBV12-3 or TRBV12-4 and TRBJ2-2; TRBD1 aligns across 7 bases. The V and J ends lost 6 bases and 0 bases, in that order; junction bases with no gene match: 4. This CDR3 region has 15 residues.

This clonotype appeared many times. J is TRBJ1-4 and V is TRBV5-6, with 10 bases that match TRBD1. CDR3 size: 16 residues. The germline V gene has CDR1 SGHDT and CDR2 YYEEEE. With 3 bases clipped from V and 8 bases from J, the junction kept 10 bases outside the gene matches. The chain's CDR3 is CASSSPRQGAREKLFF. The CDR3 nucleotides read TGTGCCAGCAGCTCCCCCCGACAGGGGGCGAGGGAAAAACTGTTTTTT.

This clonotype was recorded a few times. The chain employs TRBV6-5 and TRBJ2-3, with unresolved D. This CDR3 spans 13 amino acids. In germline, CDR1 is MNHEY, CDR2 SVGAGI. The V and J ends lost 4 bases and 4 bases respectively, with 9 bases between them. The CDR3 DNA reads as TGTGCCAGCAGTTCGATCCGCCCAGATACGCAGTATTTT. It is translated as CASSSIRPDTQYF.

The genes are TRBV6-1 and TRBJ2-5; D gene unclear. This CDR3 has 15 residues. In germline, CDR1 is MNHNS, CDR2 SASEGT. Trimming removed 0 bases at V and 1 base at J, with 9 bases between. For the CDR3, the DNA is TGTGCCAGCAGTGAAGCGTTGGGCTCCCAAGAGACCCAGTACTTC. Protein product: CASSEALGSQETQYF.